One sample yielded the 10 T cell receptor beta chains listed below, sequenced in a study of T-cell memory formation after mild COVID-19. TCRdb re-derived calls from the 5' RACE reads in MiXCR, one entry per CDR3 protein. This table holds more than 150,000 distinct CDR3 sequences, less than 20% found once. Specimen: PBMCs or a T cell subset sorted from them (not recorded which). The receptors shown here come from a man aged 18 to 29 who had mild COVID-19 (a few samples of this study predate the infection). Cell type and time point are not known.

The genes are TRBV7-8 and TRBJ2-3, with D uncertain. Trimming cost V 6 bases and J 4 bases, with 14 bases left between them. CDR1 is SGHVS and CDR2 is FQNEAQ in the germline V gene. The CDR3 extends over 14 amino acids. CDR3 protein: CASRNSPGSDTQYF. The CDR3 nucleotides are TGTGCCAGCAGAAACAGTCCGGGTTCAGATACGCAGTATTTT.

In its sample, this clonotype was seen a few times. The chain links TRBV18 to TRBJ2-5, with 8 bases fitting TRBD1. The V segment lost 5 bases and the J segment 1 base; nucleotides outside the gene matches: 9. This CDR3 region has 16 residues. Looked up from germline, CDR1 is KGHSH and CDR2 is LQKENI. The CDR3 here is CASSKTPQGAQETQYF. CDR3 nucleotides: TGTGCCAGCTCAAAGACGCCCCAGGGGGCCCAAGAGACCCAGTACTTC.

This clonotype was found a few times. The rearrangement links TRBV5-4 to TRBJ2-4; D is possibly TRBD1 (6 bases). CDR3 size: 15 residues. The germline gives CDR1 SGHNT, CDR2 YYREEE (reference sequence). V was clipped by 4 bases and J by 6 bases, with 17 bases between them. The CDR3 loop reads CASSEGHPSGNIQYF. The CDR3 nucleotides read TGTGCCAGCAGCGAGGGACATCCCTCGGGAAACATTCAGTACTTC.

This clonotype was counted between two and nine times. The V gene is TRBV9, the J gene TRBJ1-3; D is ambiguous. Germline CDR1 and CDR2: SGDLS and YYNGEE. The CDR3 has 15 amino acids. V was shortened by 0 bases and J by 2 bases, with 9 bases between the two germline ends. The CDR3 region is CASSVASGAGNTIYF. The CDR3 region has the DNA TGTGCCAGCAGCGTAGCTTCCGGAGCTGGAAACACCATATATTTT.

This clonotype was detected a few times. This chain joins TRBV27 and TRBJ2-1, with 7 nucleotides matching TRBD1. V shed 5 bases, J shed 5 bases, and the junction held 15 bases outside the gene matches. The CDR3 runs 17 residues. The germline CDR1 and CDR2 sequences are MNHEY and SMNVEV (reference sequence). CDR3 sequence: CASSKYRDSLINNEQFF. The DNA of the CDR3 is TGTGCCAGCAGTAAGTACCGGGACAGCCTCATAAACAATGAGCAGTTCTTC.

This chain links TRBV30 with TRBJ2-3; 8 bases match TRBD2. Germline V gene sequence: CDR1 GTSNPN, CDR2 SVGIG (reference sequence). J gave up 2 bases and V 1 base, and 5 bases lay outside the gene matches. This CDR3 has 15 amino acids. The CDR3: CAWSGKRGTTDTQYF. CDR3 in DNA: TGTGCCTGGAGTGGCAAGCGGGGGACCACAGATACGCAGTATTTT.

This chain links TRBV29-1 with TRBJ2-1, with D possibly being TRBD2 (6 bases). This CDR3 is built from 14 residues. CDR1 and CDR2 from the germline V gene are SQVTM and ANQGSEA. V was clipped by 5 bases and J by 7 bases, with 18 bases between them. CDR3 nucleotide sequence: TGCAGCGTTCGTAGGGAACCCGCGGGGAATGAGCAGTTCTTC. Translating it yields CSVRREPAGNEQFF.

This rearrangement joins TRBV7-8 to TRBJ2-1; D call uncertain. The CDR3 loop spans 14 amino acids. The germline V gene encodes CDR1 SGHVS and CDR2 FQNEAQ. Deletions cut 3 bases from V and 9 bases from J, with 15 bases between. The CDR3 sequence: CASSLTVRSFEQFF. The CDR3 DNA is TGTGCCAGCAGCTTGACGGTGCGCTCTTTTGAGCAGTTCTTC.

This clonotype has only a few counts. The chain combines TRBV15 with TRBJ1-2; D remains ambiguous. The V end was cut by 4 bases, the J end by 8 bases, with 20 bases between. The CDR3 has 15 residues. Germline V gene sequence: CDR1 LNHNV, CDR2 YYDKDF (reference sequence). The CDR3 sequence: CATSIARAPVSGYTF. CDR3 sequence (DNA): TGTGCCACCAGCATAGCACGGGCCCCTGTGAGCGGCTACACCTTC.

This chain links TRBV5-1 with TRBJ2-3; D is unclear. The CDR3 contains 14 residues. In germline, CDR1 is SGHRS, CDR2 YFSETQ. The germline V and J ends were trimmed by 3 bases and 0 bases, with 8 bases remaining between them. The CDR3 nucleotides read TGCGCCAGCAGCTACGAATATAGCACAGATACGCAGTATTTT. This gives the protein CASSYEYSTDTQYF. Looking up the rest from reference TRBV5-1 and TRBJ2-3 gives the full variable domain: KAGVTQTPRYLIKTRGQQVTLSCSPISGHRSVSWYQQTPGQGLQFLFEYFSETQRNKGNFPGRFSGRQFSNSRSEMNVSTLELGDSALYLCASSYEYSTDTQYFGPGTRLTVL.